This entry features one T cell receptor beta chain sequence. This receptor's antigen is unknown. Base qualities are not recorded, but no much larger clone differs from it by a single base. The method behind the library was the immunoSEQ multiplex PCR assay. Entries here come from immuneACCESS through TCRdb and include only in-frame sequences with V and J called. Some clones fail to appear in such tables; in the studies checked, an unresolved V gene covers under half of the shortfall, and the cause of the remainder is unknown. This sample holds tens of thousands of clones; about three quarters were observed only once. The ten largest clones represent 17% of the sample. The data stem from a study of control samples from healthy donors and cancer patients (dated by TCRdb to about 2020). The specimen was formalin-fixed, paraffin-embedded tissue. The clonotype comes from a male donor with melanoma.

The bases are TGTGCCAGCAGCCTAGCGCCGGGCCAGGCCTACGAGCAGTACTTC. Its amino acids are CASSLAPGQAYEQYF. The chain uses TRBV11-2 and TRBJ2-7; TRBD2 could be the D gene, as 6 bases match. V is pared back by 5 bases and J by 2 bases, with 16 bases lying between the germline termini. The CDR3, cysteine through phenylalanine, is 15 amino acids long. CDR3 DNA only is kept here, 45 bases in frame from base 1. CDR1 and CDR2, looked up from the germline V gene, are SGHAT and FQNNGV.